One sample yielded the 31 T cell receptor beta chains listed below, sequenced in a study of blood T cell repertoires in COVID-19. Assay used: immunoSEQ multiplex PCR; TCRdb lists only in-frame clones, some missing. The table shows tens of thousands of clones, with around 79% occurring only once. Sample: peripheral blood. The receptors stem from an older man with active or convalescent COVID-19.

The rearrangement links TRBV7-8 to TRBJ2-5; tentatively, D is TRBD2 (6 bases). The CDR3 sequence is 14 residues long. CDR1 is SGHVS, CDR2 FQNEAQ, per germline. V lost 4 bases to trimming and J lost 5 bases, with 14 bases between them. The CDR3 loop is CASSSAGNWETQYF. CDR3 nucleotide sequence: TGTGCCAGCAGCTCTGCGGGAAATTGGGAGACCCAGTACTTC.

The chain couples TRBV6-5 to TRBJ2-2, with a tentative D call TRBD1 (5 bases). The CDR3 spans 15 residues. V lost 10 bases, J lost 0 bases, and 15 bases lay in between. Germline V gene sequence: CDR1 MNHEY, CDR2 SVGAGI. CDR3 protein: CATTGVSTNTGELFF. The CDR3 nucleotides read TGTGCCACCACAGGTGTCAGTACGAACACCGGGGAGCTGTTTTTT.

The chain couples TRBV27 to TRBJ1-2; 10 bases agree with TRBD1. The germline V gene has CDR1 MNHEY and CDR2 SMNVEV (reference sequence). The CDR3 sequence is 15 residues long. V lost 6 bases to trimming and J lost 2 bases; unmatched junction nucleotides: 6. DNA of the CDR3: TGTGCCAGCAGCAATCCGGGACAGGGGAACTATGGCTACACCTTC. Translated, it gives CASSNPGQGNYGYTF.

The rearrangement joins TRBV5-1 to TRBJ2-5; TRBD2 agrees at 8 bases. The CDR3 consists of 14 residues. The germline V gene has CDR1 SGHRS and CDR2 YFSETQ. The V gene end was trimmed by 5 bases and the J gene end by 2 bases; junction bases not matched to a gene: 5. In DNA form, the CDR3 reads TGCGCCAGCAGTCCCGGGGGGGGGCAAGAGACCCAGTACTTC. Translating it yields CASSPGGGQETQYF.

V gene TRBV5-6 combines with J gene TRBJ1-2; D is uncertain. Germline CDR1 and CDR2: SGHDT and YYEEEE. The CDR3 has 12 amino acids. Deletions cut 4 bases from V and 6 bases from J, with 10 bases between. The CDR3 DNA reads TGTGCCAGCAGCGTTAGTTCCAATGGCTACACCTTC. This translates into CASSVSSNGYTF.

The J gene is TRBJ1-4, the V gene TRBV18, with TRBD1 as a possible D gene (6 bases). CDR1 KGHSH and CDR2 LQKENI come from the germline V gene. Trimming took off 2 bases at V and 1 base at J, with 8 bases between the two ends. This CDR3 region has 15 residues. The CDR3 region has the DNA TGTGCCAGCTCACCAACAGGGTTAACTAATGAAAAACTGTTTTTT. It specifies CASSPTGLTNEKLFF.

This sequence joins TRBV28 and TRBJ2-7, with TRBD2 matching 7 bases. V was pared by 2 bases and J by 0 bases, with 4 bases of the junction left unmatched. The CDR3 spans 15 residues. Germline CDR1 MDHEN, CDR2 SYDVKM. CDR3 sequence (DNA): TGTGCCAGCAGTTTAGGGCTAGCGGTCTCCTACGAGCAGTACTTC. Its translation: CASSLGLAVSYEQYF.

CDR3 nucleotides: TGTGCCAGTAGTATCCTCCCTGGGGTGGGGCGGAGTCAGCCCCAGCATTTT. Its protein is CASSILPGVGRSQPQHF. The chain links TRBV19 to TRBJ1-5; D is perhaps TRBD1 (5 bases). The CDR3 sequence is 17 residues long. CDR1 is LNHDA, CDR2 SQIVND, per germline (reference sequence). V was pared by 3 bases and J by 6 bases, with 21 bases between.

CDR3 nucleotides: TGTGCCAGCAGCGACCGGGACACCAACACAGATACGCAGTATTTT. Its translation: CASSDRDTNTDTQYF. The V gene is TRBV7-9, the J gene TRBJ2-3; possible D gene TRBD1, 6 bases. The length of the CDR3 is 15 residues. CDR1 and CDR2 (germline): SEHNR, FQNEAQ (reference sequence). The V end lost 5 bases, the J end lost 2 bases, and 14 bases lay between the germline ends. The full variable domain, completed using reference TRBV7-9 and TRBJ2-3, is DTGVSQNPRHKITKRGQNVTFRCDPISEHNRLYWYRQTLGQGPEFLTYFQNEAQLEKSRLLSDRFSAERPKGSFSTLEIQRTEQGDSAMYLCASSDRDTNTDTQYFGPGTRLTVL.

The V gene is TRBV11-2, the J gene TRBJ2-3; the match to TRBD2 covers 8 bases. CDR1 is SGHAT and CDR2 is FQNNGV in the germline V gene. The CDR3 has 13 residues. Trimming cost V 8 bases and J 0 bases; bases outside gene matches: 1. CDR3 protein: CASRGGSTDTQYF. CDR3 nucleotides: TGTGCCAGCCGGGGGGGTAGCACAGATACGCAGTATTTT.

The genes are TRBV7-9 and TRBJ1-2, with TRBD1 identical over 10 bases. This CDR3 has 12 amino acids. Germline V gives CDR1 SEHNR, CDR2 FQNEAQ (reference sequence). The J segment lost 9 bases and the V segment lost 6 bases, leaving 4 bases of the junction unmatched. The CDR3 nucleotides are TGTGCCAGCAGGGGACAGGGGCAAAGCTACACCTTC. Amino acids: CASRGQGQSYTF.

This chain joins TRBV4-3 and TRBJ1-3; 7 bases map to TRBD1. This CDR3 has 18 amino acids. Losses at the gene ends were 0 bases for V and 1 base for J; bases not matched to a gene: 9. Germline-derived CDR1 and CDR2 are LGHNA and YSLEER. As DNA, the CDR3 is TGCGCCAGCAGCCAAGAACCCCCCCTGACAGGGTCTGGAAACACCATATATTTT. Amino acids: CASSQEPPLTGSGNTIYF.

This clone was detected only a few times. The rearrangement uses TRBV4-1 and TRBJ1-3, with 7 bases lining up with TRBD1. J was trimmed by 3 bases and V by 3 bases; bases with no gene match: 2. This CDR3 has 14 residues. CDR1 MGHRA and CDR2 YSYEKL come from the germline V gene. CDR3 in DNA: TGCGCCAGCAGCCATGACAGGGTTGGAAACACCATATATTTT. Its translation: CASSHDRVGNTIYF.

This clone was seen only once. The chain links TRBV19 to TRBJ2-2, with D tentatively TRBD1 (6 bases). The V gene lost 7 bases and the J gene lost 3 bases, with 12 bases spanning the gap. CDR3 length: 14 amino acids. CDR1 and CDR2 from the germline V gene are LNHDA and SQIVND (reference sequence). The DNA of the CDR3 is TGTGCCAGTAATCATCCAGGGGACACCGGGGAGCTGTTTTTT. Translation gives CASNHPGDTGELFF.

The chain carries TRBV28 and TRBJ2-7; D is undetermined. The V end lost 11 bases, the J end lost 2 bases, and 10 bases lay between the germline ends. CDR3 length equals 11 residues. Per germline, CDR1 MDHEN and CDR2 SYDVKM. The CDR3 spells CAPPGPYEQYF. DNA of the CDR3: TGTGCCCCTCCGGGTCCCTACGAGCAGTACTTC.

This chain uses TRBV19 with TRBJ2-1, with TRBD2 identical over 9 bases. The CDR3 length is 19 residues. J was trimmed by 0 bases and V by 6 bases; bases with no gene match: 15. Germline CDR1 is LNHDA and CDR2 is SQIVND (reference sequence). CDR3 nucleotide sequence: TGTGCCAGTAGAGCCTCGCCTAGCGGGGACTGGAGCTCCTACAATGAGCAGTTCTTC. It yields the protein CASRASPSGDWSSYNEQFF.

J is TRBJ1-5 and V is TRBV28; a possible D gene is TRBD1 (5 bases). CDR1 is MDHEN and CDR2 is SYDVKM in the germline V gene. The CDR3 contains 15 residues. V dropped 3 bases and J dropped 4 bases, with 13 bases sitting between them. The DNA for the CDR3 is TGTGCCAGCAGTTTCGGTGGGTCAGGGAATCAGCCCCAGCATTTT. Protein sequence: CASSFGGSGNQPQHF.

The chain combines TRBV19 with TRBJ1-5; D gene uncertain. The germline V gene encodes CDR1 LNHDA and CDR2 SQIVND (reference sequence). This CDR3 spans 14 amino acids. Trimming shortened V by 6 bases and J by 4 bases, and 13 bases separated the two germline ends. DNA for the CDR3: TGTGCCAGTAGCCCCAACGGAGGGAATCAGCCCCAGCATTTT. Its protein is CASSPNGGNQPQHF.

V and J are TRBV11-3 and TRBJ2-1, with 9 bases identical to TRBD2. After removal of 1 base from V and 8 bases from J, the junction contained 18 bases not matched to a gene. The CDR3 loop spans 19 amino acids. Germline V gene sequence: CDR1 SGHNT, CDR2 YENEEA. CDR3 in DNA: TGTGCCAGCAGCTTAGGGTTGCTAGCGGGACGGGTAGGGTTCGATGAGCAGTTCTTC. This codes for CASSLGLLAGRVGFDEQFF.

The chain recombines TRBV6-5 with TRBJ2-2; TRBD1 agrees at 7 bases. The junction had 8 bases not matched to a gene; V was cut back by 6 bases and J by 4 bases. The germline CDR1 and CDR2 sequences are MNHEY and SVGAGI. The CDR3 spans 15 residues. The CDR3 protein is CASSLDRFPTGELFF. CDR3 coding DNA: TGTGCCAGCAGCCTGGACAGGTTCCCCACCGGGGAGCTGTTTTTT.

The chain combines TRBV20-1 with TRBJ1-1, with D possibly matching TRBD1 (6 bases). Per germline, CDR1 DFQATT and CDR2 SNEGSKA (reference sequence). CDR3 length: 11 amino acids. V lost 5 bases to trimming and J lost 5 bases, with 9 bases between them. The DNA of the CDR3 is TGCAGTGCTCCAGGGGTAACTGAAGCTTTCTTT. Protein: CSAPGVTEAFF.

In nucleotides, the CDR3 is TGTGCCTGGAGGACTAGCGGGGGCCCCACAGATACGCAGTATTTT. Protein: CAWRTSGGPTDTQYF. V is TRBV30 and J is TRBJ2-3; TRBD2 matches 12 bases. CDR1 GTSNPN and CDR2 SVGIG come from the germline V gene (reference sequence). The CDR3 sequence is 15 residues long. Unmatched junction bases numbered 3, after V lost 3 bases and J lost 2 bases.

The J gene is TRBJ1-1, the V gene TRBV19; D gene uncertain. This CDR3 is built from 13 residues. Trimming pared 3 bases from V and 0 bases from J, leaving 5 bases between. In germline, CDR1 is LNHDA, CDR2 SQIVND (reference sequence). For the CDR3, the DNA is TGTGCCAGTAGTATTTCGGTGAACACTGAAGCTTTCTTT. Its translation: CASSISVNTEAFF.

This clone has only a few counts. The chain links TRBV19 to TRBJ1-2; maybe TRBD1 (6 bases). The CDR3 is 13 residues long. Trimming pared 4 bases from V and 2 bases from J, leaving 8 bases between. The germline CDR1 and CDR2 sequences are LNHDA and SQIVND (reference sequence). In DNA form, the CDR3 reads TGTGCCAGTAGTAGGACAGAGAACTATGGCTACACCTTC. Translating gives CASSRTENYGYTF.

In DNA form, the CDR3 reads TGCAGCGCGTCGACAGGGGACAATCAGCCCCAGCATTTT. Its protein is CSASTGDNQPQHF. This chain joins TRBV29-1 and TRBJ1-5, with 8 nucleotides matching TRBD1. The J segment lost 3 bases and the V segment lost 7 bases, leaving 5 bases of the junction unmatched. The CDR3 consists of 13 residues. Germline-derived CDR1 and CDR2 are SQVTM and ANQGSEA.

The chain uses TRBV24-1 and TRBJ2-3; TRBD1 aligns across 7 bases. In germline, CDR1 is KGHDR, CDR2 SFDVKD. V dropped 7 bases and J dropped 0; count of bases not matched to a gene: 6. This CDR3 is built from 15 residues. The CDR3 spells CATRSPRGSTDTQYF. For the CDR3, the DNA is TGTGCCACCAGATCACCCAGGGGGAGCACAGATACGCAGTATTTT.

The chain is built from TRBV7-2 and TRBJ1-3; D not certain. The germline V and J ends were trimmed by 4 bases and 2 bases, with 18 bases remaining between them. Germline values: CDR1 SGHTA, CDR2 FQGNSA. This CDR3 contains 17 residues. The CDR3: CASSSRFDRGPGNTIYF. The CDR3 DNA is TGTGCCAGCAGCTCGCGCTTTGACCGAGGGCCTGGAAACACCATATATTTT.

This clone was detected a few times. This chain connects TRBV7-2 to TRBJ1-1, with D possibly matching TRBD1 (6 bases). From germline, CDR1 is SGHTA and CDR2 FQGNSA. V lost 0 bases and J 5 bases, leaving 13 bases between the germline ends. The CDR3 totals 15 residues. CDR3 nucleotides: TGTGCCAGCAGCTTAGCGCCAGGGGTTGTGACTGAAGCTTTCTTT. It specifies CASSLAPGVVTEAFF.

This chain connects TRBV6-1 to TRBJ1-1, with D possibly TRBD1 on 5 matching bases. Germline loops: CDR1 MNHNS, CDR2 SASEGT. The CDR3 has 15 residues. V gave up 3 bases and J gave up 1 base, with 12 bases separating them. CDR3 DNA sequence: TGTGCCAGCAGTGATAGTGGGGCGGAGAACACTGAAGCTTTCTTT. This translates into CASSDSGAENTEAFF.

CDR3 protein: CASRDNRVGETQYF. CDR3 bases: TGTGCCAGCAGAGACAACAGGGTCGGCGAGACCCAGTACTTC. This chain uses TRBV2 with TRBJ2-5, with D possibly TRBD1 on 6 matching bases. Germline CDR1 is SNHLY and CDR2 is FYNNEI. CDR3 length: 14 amino acids. V lost 6 bases and J 5 bases, leaving 16 bases between the germline ends.

This chain uses TRBV6-5 with TRBJ2-2; a weak D match, TRBD2 (5 bases). Trimming shortened V by 2 bases and J by 6 bases, and 10 bases separated the two germline ends. The CDR3 runs 14 residues. Germline CDR1 is MNHEY and CDR2 is SVGAGI. DNA for the CDR3: TGTGCCAGCAGTTACCGGGGAACACCCGGGGAGCTGTTTTTT. Amino acids: CASSYRGTPGELFF.